This note documents a single T cell receptor (beta chain) sequence. Its antigen is still unknown. The data are from a study of cytomegalovirus exposure and HLA in healthy donors. Trimming removed 7 bases from V and 7 bases from J; junction bases left unmatched: 8. This CDR3 is built from 14 residues. Germline assignment: CDR1 SNHLY and CDR2 FYNNEI. PCR amplification relied on 60 Vbeta primers (plus 13 Jbeta primers). Here immunoSEQ multiplex PCR was the method, and the copy in TCRdb shows in-frame clones only, minus some. Among 130,000 or so clones listed, about 77% were seen once. Study observations and caveats: Earlier results showed most TCR beta V segments being productive about 87% or about 30% of the time.

Sequencing input: PBMCs. The chain recombines TRBV2 with TRBJ1-2, with 11 nucleotides matching TRBD1. The TCR was taken from a woman aged 40-49 years in good health and CMV-seronegative. Here the CDR3 DNA reads TGTGCCAGCAAAACGGGGACAGGGGGAAGTGGCTACACCTTC. Its protein product is CASKTGTGGSGYTF.